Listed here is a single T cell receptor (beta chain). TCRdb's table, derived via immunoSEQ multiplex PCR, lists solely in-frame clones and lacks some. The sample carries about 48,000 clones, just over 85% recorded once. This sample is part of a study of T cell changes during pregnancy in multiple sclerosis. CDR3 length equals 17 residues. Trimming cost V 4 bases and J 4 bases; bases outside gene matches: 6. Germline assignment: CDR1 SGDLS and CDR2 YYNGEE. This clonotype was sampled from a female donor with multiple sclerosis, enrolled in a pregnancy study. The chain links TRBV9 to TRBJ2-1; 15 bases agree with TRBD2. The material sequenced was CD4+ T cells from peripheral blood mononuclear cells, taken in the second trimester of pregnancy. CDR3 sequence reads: CASSQGLAGGPYNEQFF. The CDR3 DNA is TGTGCCAGCAGCCAAGGACTAGCGGGAGGGCCATACAATGAGCAGTTCTTC.